This T cell receptor beta chain is from a study of T-cell reconstitution after alpha-beta-depleted transplantation in children. V trimming: 3 bases; J trimming: 6 bases; junction bases outside the gene matches: 15. This CDR3 is built from 18 residues. Germline CDR1 is SGHNT and CDR2 is YYREEE (reference sequence). Remarks on this clonotype: Its antigen is unknown.

The TCRbeta library incorporated unique molecular identifiers. From the PCR reads, TCRdb called clonotypes with MiXCR, one entry per CDR3 protein. The data hold hundreds of thousands of distinct CDR3 sequences, with approximately 8% observed a single time. Study-wide results and caveats: T-cell counts and diversity at one year following transplant were attributed mainly to newly produced T cells. Roughly two months post-transplant, alpha-beta T cells reportedly originated from several hundred graft clones that had expanded. Surviving recipient T cells and thymic progenitors underlay high day-60 TCRbeta diversity in some patients.

The sequencing here drew on PBMCs, mostly from graft donor cells, taken 360 days after TCRalphabeta/CD19-depleted stem cell transplant. The receptor comes from a male patient aged 2 to 10 who had a stem cell transplant for acute myeloid leukemia, so the T cells may come from the graft donor. The chain combines TRBV5-4 with TRBJ2-1, with TRBD2 identical over 10 bases. The CDR3 DNA follows: TGTGCCAGCAGCTCGAACTTACGGGGCAGCGGGGGGGTCAATGAGCAGTTCTTC. Translation: CASSSNLRGSGGVNEQFF. Full variable domain (remainder filled in from reference TRBV5-4 and TRBJ2-1): ETGVTQSPTHLIKTRGQQVTLRCSSQSGHNTVSWYQQALGQGPQFIFQYYREEENGRGNFPPRFSGLQFPNYSSELNVNALELDDSALYLCASSSNLRGSGGVNEQFFGPGTRLTVL.